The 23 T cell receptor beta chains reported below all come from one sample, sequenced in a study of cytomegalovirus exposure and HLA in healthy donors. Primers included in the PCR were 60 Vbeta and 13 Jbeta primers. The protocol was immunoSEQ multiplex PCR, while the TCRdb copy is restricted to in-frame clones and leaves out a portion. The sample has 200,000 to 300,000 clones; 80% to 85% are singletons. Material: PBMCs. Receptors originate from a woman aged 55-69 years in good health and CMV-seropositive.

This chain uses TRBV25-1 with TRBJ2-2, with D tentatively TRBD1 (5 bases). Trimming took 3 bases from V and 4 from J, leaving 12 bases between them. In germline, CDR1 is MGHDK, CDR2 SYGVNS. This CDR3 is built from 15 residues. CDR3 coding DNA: TGTGCCAGCAGTGATCGACAGTTCGGCACCGGGGAGCTGTTTTTT. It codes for CASSDRQFGTGELFF.

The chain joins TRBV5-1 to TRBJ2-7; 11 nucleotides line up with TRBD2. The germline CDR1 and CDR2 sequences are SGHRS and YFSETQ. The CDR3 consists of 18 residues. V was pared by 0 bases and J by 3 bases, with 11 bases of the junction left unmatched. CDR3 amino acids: CASSLVLAGGPSSYEQYF. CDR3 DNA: TGCGCCAGCAGCTTGGTGTTAGCGGGAGGGCCTAGTAGCTACGAGCAGTACTTC.

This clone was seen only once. The CDR3 region is CASSVDQGMVPYSGANVLTF. The CDR3 DNA is TGTGCCAGCAGCGTAGATCAGGGAATGGTCCCTTACTCTGGGGCCAACGTCCTGACTTTC. J is TRBJ2-6 and V is TRBV9, with D possibly matching TRBD1 (5 bases). Looked up from germline, CDR1 is SGDLS and CDR2 is YYNGEE. Trimming took 0 bases from V and 0 from J, leaving 19 bases between them. This CDR3 contains 20 residues.

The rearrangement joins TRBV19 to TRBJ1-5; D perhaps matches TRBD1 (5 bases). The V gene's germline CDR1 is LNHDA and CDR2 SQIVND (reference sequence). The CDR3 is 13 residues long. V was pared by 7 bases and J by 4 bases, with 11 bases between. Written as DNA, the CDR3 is TGTGCCAGTACCTTCGGGGGGAATCAGCCCCAGCATTTT. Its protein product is CASTFGGNQPQHF.

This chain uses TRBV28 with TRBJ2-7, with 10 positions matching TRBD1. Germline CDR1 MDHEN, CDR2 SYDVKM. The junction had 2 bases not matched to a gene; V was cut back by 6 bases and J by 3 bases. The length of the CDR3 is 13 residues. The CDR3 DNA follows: TGTGCCAGCAGGCGGACAGGGGGCTACGAGCAGTACTTC. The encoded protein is CASRRTGGYEQYF.

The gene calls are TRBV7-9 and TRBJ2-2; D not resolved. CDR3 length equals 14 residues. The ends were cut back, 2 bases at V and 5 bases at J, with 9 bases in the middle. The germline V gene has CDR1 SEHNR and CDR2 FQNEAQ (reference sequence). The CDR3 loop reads CASSLPGWTGELFF. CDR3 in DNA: TGTGCCAGCAGCTTACCGGGTTGGACCGGGGAGCTGTTTTTT. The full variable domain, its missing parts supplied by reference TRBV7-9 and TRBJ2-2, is DTGVSQNPRHKITKRGQNVTFRCDPISEHNRLYWYRQTLGQGPEFLTYFQNEAQLEKSRLLSDRFSAERPKGSFSTLEIQRTEQGDSAMYLCASSLPGWTGELFFGEGSRLTVL.

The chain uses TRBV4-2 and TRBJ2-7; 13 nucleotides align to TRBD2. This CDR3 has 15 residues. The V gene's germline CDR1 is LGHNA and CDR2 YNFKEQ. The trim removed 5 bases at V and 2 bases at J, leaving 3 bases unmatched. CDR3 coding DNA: TGTGCCAGCAGCGACGGGACTAGCGGGACCTACGAGCAGTACTTC. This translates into CASSDGTSGTYEQYF.

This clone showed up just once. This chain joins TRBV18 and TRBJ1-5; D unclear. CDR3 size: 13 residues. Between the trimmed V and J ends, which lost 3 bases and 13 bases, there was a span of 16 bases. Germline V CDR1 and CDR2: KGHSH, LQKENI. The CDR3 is CASSPAERRSQHF. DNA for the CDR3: TGTGCCAGCTCACCCGCCGAGCGAAGATCGCAGCATTTT.

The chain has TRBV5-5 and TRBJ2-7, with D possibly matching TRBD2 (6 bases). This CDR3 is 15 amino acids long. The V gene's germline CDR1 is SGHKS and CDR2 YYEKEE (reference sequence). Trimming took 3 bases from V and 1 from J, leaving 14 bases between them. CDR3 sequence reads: CASSSGGTGSYEQYF. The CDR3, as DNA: TGTGCCAGCAGCTCTGGCGGGACGGGTTCCTACGAGCAGTACTTC.

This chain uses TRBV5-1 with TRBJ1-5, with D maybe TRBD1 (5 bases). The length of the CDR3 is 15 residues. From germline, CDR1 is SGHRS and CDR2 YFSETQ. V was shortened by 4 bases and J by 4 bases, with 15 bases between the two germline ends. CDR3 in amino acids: CASSPGGVWNQPQHF. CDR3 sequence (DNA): TGCGCCAGCAGCCCTGGGGGGGTATGGAATCAGCCCCAGCATTTT.

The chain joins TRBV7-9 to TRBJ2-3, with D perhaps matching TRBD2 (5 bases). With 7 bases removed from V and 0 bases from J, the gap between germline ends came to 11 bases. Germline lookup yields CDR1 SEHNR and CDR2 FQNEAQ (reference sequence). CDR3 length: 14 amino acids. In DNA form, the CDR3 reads TGTGCCAGCATTATTGGCGGGAGCACAGATACGCAGTATTTT. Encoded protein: CASIIGGSTDTQYF.

The CDR3 is CASSRLTGGTEAFF. The CDR3 coding sequence is TGTGCCAGCAGCCGACTTACAGGGGGCACTGAAGCTTTCTTT. The chain links TRBV16 to TRBJ1-1; 8 positions agree with TRBD1. The CDR3 totals 14 residues. Trimming at V came to 4 bases and at J to 4 bases, leaving 5 bases not matched to a gene. Germline CDR1 is KGHSY and CDR2 is FQNENV.

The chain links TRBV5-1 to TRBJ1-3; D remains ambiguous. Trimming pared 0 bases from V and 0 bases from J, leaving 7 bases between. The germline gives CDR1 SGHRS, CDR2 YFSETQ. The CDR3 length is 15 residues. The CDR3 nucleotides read TGCGCCAGCAGCTTGGGAAGCCACTCTGGAAACACCATATATTTT. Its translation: CASSLGSHSGNTIYF.

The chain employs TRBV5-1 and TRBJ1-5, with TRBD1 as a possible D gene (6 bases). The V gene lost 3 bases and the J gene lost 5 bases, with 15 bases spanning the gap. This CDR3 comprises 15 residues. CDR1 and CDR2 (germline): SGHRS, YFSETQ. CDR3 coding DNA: TGCGCCAGCAGCTCCGAAGGACAGTATCATCAGCCCCAGCATTTT. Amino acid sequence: CASSSEGQYHQPQHF.

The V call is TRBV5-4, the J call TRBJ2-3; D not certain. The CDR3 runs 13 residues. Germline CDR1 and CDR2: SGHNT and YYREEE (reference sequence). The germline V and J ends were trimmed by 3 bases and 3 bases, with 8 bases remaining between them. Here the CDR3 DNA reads TGTGCCAGCAGCTGGAGTGGAACAGATACGCAGTATTTT. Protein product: CASSWSGTDTQYF.

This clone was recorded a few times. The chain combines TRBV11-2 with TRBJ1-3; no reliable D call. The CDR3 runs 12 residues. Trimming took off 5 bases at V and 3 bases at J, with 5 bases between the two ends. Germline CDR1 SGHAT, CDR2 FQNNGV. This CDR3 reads CASSPFGNTIYF. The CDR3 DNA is TGTGCCAGCAGCCCCTTTGGAAACACCATATATTTT.

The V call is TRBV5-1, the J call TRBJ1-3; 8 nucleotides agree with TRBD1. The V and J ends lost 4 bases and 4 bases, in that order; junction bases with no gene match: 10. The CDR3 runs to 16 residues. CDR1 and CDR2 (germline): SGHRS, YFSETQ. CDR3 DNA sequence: TGCGCCAGCAGCGCCGCTCCAGGGGGCTCAGGAAACACCATATATTTT. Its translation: CASSAAPGGSGNTIYF.

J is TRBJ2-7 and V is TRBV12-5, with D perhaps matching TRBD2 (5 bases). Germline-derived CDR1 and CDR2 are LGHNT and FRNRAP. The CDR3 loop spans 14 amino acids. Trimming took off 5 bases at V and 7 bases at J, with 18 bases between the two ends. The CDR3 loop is CASGPLPSRGEQYF. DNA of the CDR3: TGTGCTAGTGGTCCCCTCCCCTCGAGAGGGGAGCAGTACTTC.

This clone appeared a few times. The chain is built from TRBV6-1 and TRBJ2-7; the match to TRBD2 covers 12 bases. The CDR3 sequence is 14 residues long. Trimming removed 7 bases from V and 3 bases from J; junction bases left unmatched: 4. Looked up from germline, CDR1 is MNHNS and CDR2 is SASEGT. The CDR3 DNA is TGTGCCAGCATGAGGACTAGCGGGAACTACGAGCAGTACTTC. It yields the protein CASMRTSGNYEQYF.

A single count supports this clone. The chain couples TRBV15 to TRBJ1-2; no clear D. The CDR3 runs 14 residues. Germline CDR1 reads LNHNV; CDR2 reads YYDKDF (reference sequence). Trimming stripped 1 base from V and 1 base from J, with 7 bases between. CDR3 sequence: CATSRVRGNYGYTF. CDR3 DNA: TGTGCCACCAGCAGAGTGCGGGGTAACTATGGCTACACCTTC.

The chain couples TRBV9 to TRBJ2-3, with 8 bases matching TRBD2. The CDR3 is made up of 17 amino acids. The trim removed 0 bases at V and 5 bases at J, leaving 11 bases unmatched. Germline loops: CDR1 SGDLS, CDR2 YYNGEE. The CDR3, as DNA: TGTGCCAGCAGCGTAGGAGCGGGAGACACCGTGGGAGATACGCAGTATTTT. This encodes CASSVGAGDTVGDTQYF. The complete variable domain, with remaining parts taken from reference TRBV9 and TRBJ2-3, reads DSGVTQTPKHLITATGQRVTLRCSPRSGDLSVYWYQQSLDQGLQFLIQYYNGEERAKGNILERFSAQQFPDLHSELNLSSLELGDSALYFCASSVGAGDTVGDTQYFGPGTRLTVL.

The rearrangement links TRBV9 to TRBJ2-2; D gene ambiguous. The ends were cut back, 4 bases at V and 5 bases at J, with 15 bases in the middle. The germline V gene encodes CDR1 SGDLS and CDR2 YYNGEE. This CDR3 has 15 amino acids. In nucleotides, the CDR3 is TGTGCCAGCAGCACCATACTCGCCGGTACCGGGGAGCTGTTTTTT. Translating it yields CASSTILAGTGELFF.

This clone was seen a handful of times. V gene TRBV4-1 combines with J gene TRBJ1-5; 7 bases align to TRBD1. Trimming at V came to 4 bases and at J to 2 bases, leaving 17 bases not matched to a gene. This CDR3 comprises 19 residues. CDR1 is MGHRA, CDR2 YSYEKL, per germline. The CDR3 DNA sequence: TGCGCCAGCAGCCTCGATAGGAGACAGGGAGATGGCGGCAATCAGCCCCAGCATTTT. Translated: CASSLDRRQGDGGNQPQHF.